Reported below is one T cell receptor (beta chain). The antigen is unknown. This sample was taken from a study of cytomegalovirus exposure and HLA in healthy donors. The CDR3 is 16 amino acids. Germline V gene data show CDR1 as SGDLS and CDR2 as YYNGEE. With 0 bases removed from V and 0 bases from J, the gap between germline ends came to 12 bases. Findings of the study overall: Later analysis found that TCR beta chains associated with HLA were more clonally expanded than other, equally common chains. In a later analysis, several top co-occurrence clusters appeared linked to parvovirus B19, influenza, CMV and Epstein-Barr virus. The study listed roughly 150 cytomegalovirus-associated TCR beta chains.

The study ran its PCR with 60 Vbeta and 13 Jbeta primers. Sequencing used immunoSEQ multiplex PCR; TCRdb keeps in-frame clones, though not all of them. Of under 200,000 clones listed, around 82% are singletons. The source of this sequence is a man aged 30 to 39 in good health and CMV-seronegative. V is TRBV9 and J is TRBJ1-2, with D possibly being TRBD1 (6 bases). Source material: PBMCs. Here the CDR3 reads CASSVGPRDTNYGYTF. Written as DNA, the CDR3 is TGTGCCAGCAGCGTAGGTCCCCGGGACACTAACTATGGCTACACCTTC. Supplemented by reference TRBV9 and TRBJ1-2, the full variable domain reads DSGVTQTPKHLITATGQRVTLRCSPRSGDLSVYWYQQSLDQGLQFLIQYYNGEERAKGNILERFSAQQFPDLHSELNLSSLELGDSALYFCASSVGPRDTNYGYTFGSGTRLTVV.